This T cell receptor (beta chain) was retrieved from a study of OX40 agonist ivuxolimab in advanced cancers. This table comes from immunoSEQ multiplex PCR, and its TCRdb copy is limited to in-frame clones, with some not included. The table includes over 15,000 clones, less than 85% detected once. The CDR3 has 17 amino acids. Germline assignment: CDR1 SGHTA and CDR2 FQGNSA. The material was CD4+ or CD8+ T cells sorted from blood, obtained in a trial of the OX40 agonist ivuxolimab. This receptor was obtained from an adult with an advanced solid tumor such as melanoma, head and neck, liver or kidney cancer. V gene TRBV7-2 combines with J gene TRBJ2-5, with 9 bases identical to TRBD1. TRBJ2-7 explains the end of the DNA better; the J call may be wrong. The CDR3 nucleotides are TGTGCCAGCAGCTTAGCGCATCCCGGGACAGGGCTATACGAGCAGTACTTC. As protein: CASSLAHPGTGLYEQYF.